The 32 T cell receptor beta chains reported below all come from one sample, sequenced in a study of T-cell memory formation after mild COVID-19. TCRdb recomputed calls from the 5' RACE reads with MiXCR, one row per CDR3 protein. This sample has hundreds of thousands of distinct CDR3 sequences, with roughly a fifth found just once. Source material: PBMCs or a T cell subset sorted from them (not recorded which). These receptors came from a young man who had mild COVID-19 (a few samples of this study predate the infection). Cell type and time point are not known.

The rearrangement links TRBV7-9 to TRBJ1-2; the D gene is possibly TRBD1 (5 bases). There are 17 residues in the CDR3. The germline CDR1 and CDR2 sequences are SEHNR and FQNEAQ (reference sequence). V shed 4 bases and J shed 5 bases, with 23 bases lying between them. The CDR3 here is CASSSRTRRTRPYGYTF. CDR3 in DNA: TGTGCCAGCAGCTCCCGGACACGGAGAACCCGACCGTATGGCTACACCTTC.

This clonotype was counted between two and nine times. J is TRBJ2-3 and V is TRBV4-3; 8 positions match TRBD2. Trimming cost V 2 bases and J 6 bases; bases outside gene matches: 4. From germline, CDR1 is LGHNA and CDR2 YSLEER. The CDR3 spans 14 residues. The CDR3 loop reads CASSQRTSLDTQYF. The CDR3 bases are TGCGCCAGCAGCCAACGGACTAGCTTGGATACGCAGTATTTT.

The chain has TRBV6-5 and TRBJ2-1, with 10 bases aligning to TRBD2. V was clipped by 8 bases and J by 7 bases; unmatched bases: 5. Germline loops: CDR1 MNHEY, CDR2 SVGAGI. This CDR3 is built from 13 residues. The CDR3 sequence is CASGAGGTNEQFF. Here the CDR3 DNA reads TGTGCCAGCGGAGCGGGGGGGACGAATGAGCAGTTCTTC.

This chain uses TRBV11-2 with TRBJ1-1; D gene unclear. Germline V gives CDR1 SGHAT, CDR2 FQNNGV. V lost 5 bases, J lost 4 bases, and 11 bases lay in between. The CDR3 runs 13 residues. CDR3 DNA sequence: TGTGCCAGCAGCCCCTACGAGGTCACTGAAGCTTTCTTT. This sequence encodes CASSPYEVTEAFF.

The chain links TRBV11-1 to TRBJ1-5; D gene unclear. Germline assignment: CDR1 SGHAT and CDR2 FQDESV (reference sequence). V was trimmed by 3 bases and J by 5 bases, leaving 2 bases between them. The CDR3 sequence is 11 residues long. The CDR3 DNA reads TGTGCCAGCAGCTTTTATCAGCCCCAGCATTTT. Its translation: CASSFYQPQHF.

This clonotype came up many times. The rearrangement joins TRBV6-5 to TRBJ2-3; 12 positions match TRBD2. With 5 bases clipped from V and 1 base from J, the junction kept 1 base outside the gene matches. The germline V gene has CDR1 MNHEY and CDR2 SVGAGI. This CDR3 is built from 15 residues. CDR3 DNA sequence: TGTGCCAGCAGTAGACTAGCGGGGGGCACAGATACGCAGTATTTT. Its protein is CASSRLAGGTDTQYF.

V is TRBV20-1 and J is TRBJ1-2; D not resolved. V was cut by 5 bases and J by 10 bases, with 20 bases left in between. CDR1 is DFQATT, CDR2 SNEGSKA, per germline (reference sequence). The CDR3 length is 13 residues. The CDR3 nucleotides are TGCAGTGCTGCCGTTCGCGGTGGCGTGATCTACACCTTC. This encodes CSAAVRGGVIYTF.

This clonotype was seen a handful of times. The chain is built from TRBV28 and TRBJ2-7; D may be TRBD2 (5 bases). Germline CDR1 reads MDHEN; CDR2 reads SYDVKM. The V and J ends lost 3 bases and 2 bases respectively, with 14 bases between them. This CDR3 contains 15 residues. CDR3 region: CASSLAHGGPYEQYV. CDR3 in DNA: TGTGCCAGCAGTTTGGCGCATGGAGGACCCTACGAGCAGTACGTC.

This clonotype turned up a few times. CDR3 in amino acids: CATSDSEAGSSYNEQFF. CDR3 DNA sequence: TGTGCCACCAGTGACTCTGAGGCGGGGAGCTCCTACAATGAGCAGTTCTTC. V usage is TRBV24-1 and J usage is TRBJ2-1, with a tentative D call TRBD2 (6 bases). V lost 4 bases and J 0 bases, leaving 15 bases between the germline ends. There are 17 residues in the CDR3. Germline loops: CDR1 KGHDR, CDR2 SFDVKD.

The rearrangement joins TRBV20-1 to TRBJ2-5, with no clear D. V was clipped by 6 bases and J by 5 bases, with 10 bases between them. Germline loops: CDR1 DFQATT, CDR2 SNEGSKA (reference sequence). The CDR3 has 11 amino acids. CDR3 bases: TGCAGTGCCATAAACCGGGAGACCCAGTACTTC. Its protein is CSAINRETQYF.

The V gene is TRBV7-2, the J gene TRBJ2-1; 7 bases align to TRBD2. The CDR3 has 14 amino acids. Germline V gene lookup returns CDR1 SGHTA and CDR2 FQGNSA. Losses at the gene ends were 2 bases for V and 8 bases for J; bases not matched to a gene: 6. For the CDR3, the DNA is TGTGCCAGCAGCTTAAGACTAGCCGGCGATGAGCAGTTCTTC. Its protein is CASSLRLAGDEQFF.

The V call is TRBV27, the J call TRBJ2-3; D is unresolved. V gave up 5 bases and J gave up 2 bases, with 11 bases separating them. CDR3 length: 14 amino acids. CDR1 and CDR2 from the germline V gene are MNHEY and SMNVEV (reference sequence). The CDR3 bases are TGTGCCAGCAGTCTTACATCCGACACAGATACGCAGTATTTT. This translates into CASSLTSDTDTQYF.

This sequence joins TRBV10-3 and TRBJ2-7; 7 bases line up with TRBD1. CDR1 ENHRY and CDR2 SYGVKD come from the germline V gene. This CDR3 region has 14 residues. V dropped 2 bases and J dropped 1; count of bases not matched to a gene: 2. In DNA form, the CDR3 reads TGTGCCATCAGTGAGACAGGGGAATCCTACGAGCAGTACTTC. Residues: CAISETGESYEQYF.

The rearrangement uses TRBV9 and TRBJ2-1, with D tentatively TRBD1 or TRBD2 (6 bases each). The CDR3 has 17 amino acids. Germline V CDR1 and CDR2: SGDLS, YYNGEE. The V gene lost 0 bases and the J gene lost 0 bases, with 13 bases spanning the gap. CDR3 DNA: TGTGCCAGCAGCGTAGGAGGGGGAGGAGACTCCTACAATGAGCAGTTCTTC. Amino acid sequence: CASSVGGGGDSYNEQFF.

This clonotype was picked up a small number of times. CDR3 nucleotides: TGTGCCAGCAGTTCCCGGACAGGGCTGAACACTGAAGCTTTCTTT. The encoded protein is CASSSRTGLNTEAFF. The chain uses TRBV6-5 and TRBJ1-1; TRBD1 agrees at 8 bases. The CDR3 is 15 amino acids. Germline values: CDR1 MNHEY, CDR2 SVGAGI. The V segment lost 4 bases and the J segment 0 bases; nucleotides outside the gene matches: 4.

This clonotype was counted between two and nine times. J is TRBJ2-7 and V is TRBV6-2 or TRBV6-3, with 7 bases that match TRBD1. The CDR3 is made up of 13 amino acids. Germline CDR1 is MNHEY and CDR2 is SVGEGT. J gave up 4 bases and V 6 bases, and 6 bases lay outside the gene matches. The CDR3 nucleotides are TGTGCCAGCAGAGGAGACAGGGATTACGAGCAGTACGTC. The encoded protein is CASRGDRDYEQYV.

V is TRBV28 and J is TRBJ2-3; 8 positions match TRBD2. The CDR3 length is 14 residues. Germline CDR1 reads MDHEN; CDR2 reads SYDVKM. The junction had 5 bases not matched to a gene; V was cut back by 5 bases and J by 4 bases. The CDR3 loop reads CASSPGLAADTQYF. CDR3 DNA: TGTGCCAGCAGTCCAGGACTAGCTGCAGATACGCAGTATTTT.

This clonotype was seen a few times. The V gene is TRBV7-8, the J gene TRBJ2-3; the D gene is possibly TRBD1 (7 bases). This CDR3 is 16 amino acids long. Germline V gene lookup returns CDR1 SGHVS and CDR2 FQNEAQ. V lost 1 base, J lost 5 bases, and 16 bases lay in between. As DNA, the CDR3 is TGTGCCAGCAGCTTAGATTCAGGGGGGCATGAAGATACGCAGTATTTT. It translates to CASSLDSGGHEDTQYF.

This clonotype was seen only a few times. The rearrangement links TRBV20-1 to TRBJ2-3, with D unclear. Germline V lookup: CDR1 DFQATT, CDR2 SNEGSKA (reference sequence). V was cut by 2 bases and J by 0 bases, with 12 bases left in between. This CDR3 comprises 15 residues. The DNA of the CDR3 is TGCAGTGCTAGACTTCCTTTGGCTAGCACAGATACGCAGTATTTT. Translated, it gives CSARLPLASTDTQYF.

V and J are TRBV7-8 and TRBJ1-6; D remains ambiguous. The CDR3 has 18 residues. V was cut by 5 bases and J by 6 bases, with 23 bases left in between. Germline V gene sequence: CDR1 SGHVS, CDR2 FQNEAQ. The CDR3 is CASSPHEILTHPNSPLHF. The CDR3 DNA is TGTGCCAGCAGCCCTCACGAGATCCTCACCCACCCTAATTCACCCCTCCACTTT.

This clonotype occurred a few times. The V gene is TRBV20-1, the J gene TRBJ2-1; D uncertain. Between the trimmed V and J ends, which lost 6 bases and 6 bases, there was a span of 6 bases. The CDR3 has 10 amino acids. CDR1 DFQATT and CDR2 SNEGSKA come from the germline V gene (reference sequence). CDR3: CSATLNEQFF. The DNA for the CDR3 is TGCAGTGCCACGCTCAATGAGCAGTTCTTC.

In this sample, this clonotype turned up a few times. The chain joins TRBV5-1 to TRBJ1-1; D is unclear. Germline V gives CDR1 SGHRS, CDR2 YFSETQ. This CDR3 region has 15 residues. The V and J ends lost 0 bases and 5 bases respectively, with 14 bases between them. CDR3 sequence: CASSLVPESGTEAFF. The CDR3 DNA sequence: TGCGCCAGCAGCTTGGTTCCCGAGAGTGGGACTGAAGCTTTCTTT.

The chain links TRBV27 to TRBJ1-1, with 9 bases aligning to TRBD1. CDR1 and CDR2 from the germline V gene are MNHEY and SMNVEV (reference sequence). CDR3 size: 17 residues. The V segment lost 8 bases and the J segment 0 bases; nucleotides outside the gene matches: 13. The CDR3 region is CASGSRTGALMNTEAFF. CDR3 in DNA: TGTGCCAGCGGATCCCGGACAGGGGCGCTCATGAACACTGAAGCTTTCTTT.

The table lists this clonotype with a few counts. The chain is built from TRBV12-3 or TRBV12-4 and TRBJ2-7; a weak D match, TRBD2 (5 bases). The CDR3 is 13 amino acids. Trimming cost V 6 bases and J 5 bases, with 14 bases left between them. This CDR3 is CASRPGGVHEQYF. Written as DNA, the CDR3 is TGTGCCAGCAGGCCTGGAGGTGTCCACGAGCAGTACTTC.

This clonotype was picked up a small number of times. The chain joins TRBV24-1 to TRBJ2-3; D may match TRBD1 or TRBD2 (5 bases each). With 5 bases removed from V and 8 bases from J, the gap between germline ends came to 7 bases. There are 11 residues in the CDR3. From germline, CDR1 is KGHDR and CDR2 SFDVKD. Here the CDR3 DNA reads TGTGCCACCAGTGTTGGGGGTACGCAGTATTTT. It is translated as CATSVGGTQYF.

This clonotype was observed a few times. V usage is TRBV12-3 or TRBV12-4 and J usage is TRBJ2-5, with D uncertain. V was cut by 9 bases and J by 5 bases, with 13 bases left in between. This CDR3 spans 12 amino acids. CDR3 amino acids: CARSDHGETQYF. The CDR3 DNA reads as TGTGCCAGGTCTGATCATGGGGAGACCCAGTACTTC.

This clonotype turned up a few times. This sequence joins TRBV29-1 and TRBJ1-2; unclear D gene. Trimming pared 6 bases from V and 4 bases from J, leaving 12 bases between. The CDR3 consists of 12 residues. Germline V lookup: CDR1 SQVTM, CDR2 ANQGSEA. CDR3 protein: CSVETPSYGYTF. The CDR3 nucleotides are TGCAGCGTGGAGACCCCTAGCTATGGCTACACCTTC.

This sequence joins TRBV3-1 and TRBJ2-2; 11 positions agree with TRBD2. This CDR3 is 17 amino acids long. Trimming at V came to 5 bases and at J to 5 bases, leaving 10 bases not matched to a gene. CDR1 LGHDT and CDR2 YNNKEL come from the germline V gene (reference sequence). For the CDR3, the DNA is TGTGCCAGCAGCTACGACTATCTAGCGGGGGGAACCGGGGAGCTGTTTTTT. Translated: CASSYDYLAGGTGELFF.

This chain connects TRBV6-5 to TRBJ2-1, with 8 bases lining up with TRBD2. Germline V gene data show CDR1 as MNHEY and CDR2 as SVGAGI. The CDR3 totals 14 residues. The trim removed 5 bases at V and 8 bases at J, leaving 8 bases unmatched. CDR3 residues: CASSPPGLVDEQFF. The CDR3 DNA reads TGTGCCAGCAGTCCTCCGGGACTAGTCGATGAGCAGTTCTTC.

The V and J genes are TRBV6-5 and TRBJ2-7; 9 bases line up with TRBD2. Germline-derived CDR1 and CDR2 are MNHEY and SVGAGI. The CDR3 spans 13 residues. Trimming cost V 6 bases and J 3 bases; bases outside gene matches: 3. The CDR3 loop reads CASRPSGVYEQYF. The DNA of the CDR3 is TGTGCCAGCAGGCCTAGCGGGGTCTACGAGCAGTACTTC.

This clonotype is a singleton in its sample. The chain joins TRBV5-1 to TRBJ2-2, with 10 bases identical to TRBD1. The CDR3 is made up of 16 amino acids. Germline CDR1 reads SGHRS; CDR2 reads YFSETQ. J gave up 7 bases and V 4 bases, and 10 bases lay outside the gene matches. The CDR3 nucleotides read TGCGCCAGCAGCCTCAGACAGGGGGCTTTGATCGGGGAGCTGTTTTTT. It yields the protein CASSLRQGALIGELFF. Full variable domain (missing parts from reference TRBV5-1 and TRBJ2-2): KAGVTQTPRYLIKTRGQQVTLSCSPISGHRSVSWYQQTPGQGLQFLFEYFSETQRNKGNFPGRFSGRQFSNSRSEMNVSTLELGDSALYLCASSLRQGALIGELFFGEGSRLTVL.

V usage is TRBV24-1 and J usage is TRBJ1-5; D is ambiguous. Looked up from germline, CDR1 is KGHDR and CDR2 is SFDVKD. Trimming removed 1 base at V and 2 bases at J, with 2 bases between. This CDR3 contains 13 residues. The CDR3 protein is CATSDFGNQPQHF. CDR3 sequence (DNA): TGTGCCACCAGTGATTTCGGCAATCAGCCCCAGCATTTT.